A single sample gave rise to the 3 T cell receptor beta chains below, sequenced in a study of cytomegalovirus exposure and HLA in healthy donors. PCR used 60 Vbeta primers and 13 Jbeta primers. Repertoires were generated with immunoSEQ multiplex PCR, while TCRdb's copy carries only in-frame clones and drops some. This sample has some 40,000 clones, with 68% found just once. Specimen: PBMCs. Every receptor here comes from a middle-aged man in good health and CMV-seronegative.

The chain uses TRBV30 and TRBJ2-7; perhaps TRBD1 as D (7 bases). Germline V gene sequence: CDR1 GTSNPN, CDR2 SVGIG (reference sequence). This CDR3 has 13 residues. The V gene lost 3 bases and the J gene lost 1 base, with 10 bases spanning the gap. The CDR3 is CAWSQGGSYEQYF. The DNA of the CDR3 is TGTGCCTGGAGCCAGGGGGGTTCCTACGAGCAGTACTTC.

The chain joins TRBV30 to TRBJ1-2; 7 nucleotides align to TRBD1. V dropped 4 bases and J dropped 5; count of bases not matched to a gene: 16. CDR1 and CDR2 (germline): GTSNPN, SVGIG (reference sequence). The CDR3 loop spans 16 amino acids. The CDR3 nucleotides read TGTGCCTGGACCACCCTGAAAAGGGACAGCTGGTATGGCTACACCTTC. The encoded protein is CAWTTLKRDSWYGYTF.

This clone was seen more than once but under ten times. The genes are TRBV5-6 and TRBJ2-2; a weak D match, TRBD2 (6 bases). The CDR3 runs 16 residues. Germline V CDR1 and CDR2: SGHDT, YYEEEE. Trimming left V 5 bases short and J 4 bases short, with 18 bases between. The DNA of the CDR3 is TGTGCCAGCAGACGTGAGACGGGGGTGGGCACCGGGGAGCTGTTTTTT. Its protein product is CASRRETGVGTGELFF. Combining the CDR3 with reference TRBV5-6 and TRBJ2-2 gives the whole variable domain DAGVTQSPTHLIKTRGQQVTLRCSPKSGHDTVSWYQQALGQGPQFIFQYYEEEERQRGNFPDRFSGHQFPNYSSELNVNALLLGDSALYLCASRRETGVGTGELFFGEGSRLTVL.